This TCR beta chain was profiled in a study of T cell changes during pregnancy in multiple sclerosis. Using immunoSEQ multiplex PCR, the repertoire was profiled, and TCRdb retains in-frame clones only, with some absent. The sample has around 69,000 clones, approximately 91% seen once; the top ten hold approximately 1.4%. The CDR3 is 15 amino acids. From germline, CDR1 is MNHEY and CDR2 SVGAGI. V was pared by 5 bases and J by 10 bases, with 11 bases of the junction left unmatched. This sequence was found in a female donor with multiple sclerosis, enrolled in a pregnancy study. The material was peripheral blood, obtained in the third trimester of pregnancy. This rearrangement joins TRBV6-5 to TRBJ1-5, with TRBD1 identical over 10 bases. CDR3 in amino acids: CASSPRTGGFDPQHF. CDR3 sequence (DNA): TGTGCCAGCAGTCCCCGGACAGGGGGTTTCGATCCCCAGCATTTT.